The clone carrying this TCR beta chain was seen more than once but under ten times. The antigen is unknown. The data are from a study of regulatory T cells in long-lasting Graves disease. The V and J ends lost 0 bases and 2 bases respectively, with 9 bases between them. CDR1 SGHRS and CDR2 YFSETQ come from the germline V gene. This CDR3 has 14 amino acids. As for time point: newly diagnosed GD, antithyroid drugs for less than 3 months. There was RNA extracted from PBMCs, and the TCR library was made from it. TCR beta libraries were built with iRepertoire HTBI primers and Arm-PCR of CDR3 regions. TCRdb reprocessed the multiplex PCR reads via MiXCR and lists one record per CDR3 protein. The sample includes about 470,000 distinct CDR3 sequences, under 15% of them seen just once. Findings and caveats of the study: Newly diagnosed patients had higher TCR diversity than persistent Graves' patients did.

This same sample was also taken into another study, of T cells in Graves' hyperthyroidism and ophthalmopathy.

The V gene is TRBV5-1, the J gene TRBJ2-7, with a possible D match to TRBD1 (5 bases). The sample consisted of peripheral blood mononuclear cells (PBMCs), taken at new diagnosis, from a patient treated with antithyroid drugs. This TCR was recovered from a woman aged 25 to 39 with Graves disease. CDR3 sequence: CASSLVYRPYEQYF. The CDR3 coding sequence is TGCGCCAGCAGCTTGGTGTACAGGCCCTACGAGCAGTACTTC. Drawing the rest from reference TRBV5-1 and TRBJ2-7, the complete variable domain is KAGVTQTPRYLIKTRGQQVTLSCSPISGHRSVSWYQQTPGQGLQFLFEYFSETQRNKGNFPGRFSGRQFSNSRSEMNVSTLELGDSALYLCASSLVYRPYEQYFGPGTRLTVT.